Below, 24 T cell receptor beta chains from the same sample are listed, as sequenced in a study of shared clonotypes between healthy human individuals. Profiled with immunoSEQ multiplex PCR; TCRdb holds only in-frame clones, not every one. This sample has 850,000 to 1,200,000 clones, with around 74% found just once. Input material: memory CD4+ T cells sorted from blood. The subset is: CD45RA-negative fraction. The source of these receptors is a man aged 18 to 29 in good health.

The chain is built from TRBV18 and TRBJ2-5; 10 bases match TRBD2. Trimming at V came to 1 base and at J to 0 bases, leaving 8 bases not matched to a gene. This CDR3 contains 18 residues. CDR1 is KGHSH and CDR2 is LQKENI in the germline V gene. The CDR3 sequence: CASSPQMSSGGYQETQYF. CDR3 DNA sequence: TGTGCCAGCTCACCACAGATGTCTAGCGGGGGTTACCAAGAGACCCAGTACTTC.

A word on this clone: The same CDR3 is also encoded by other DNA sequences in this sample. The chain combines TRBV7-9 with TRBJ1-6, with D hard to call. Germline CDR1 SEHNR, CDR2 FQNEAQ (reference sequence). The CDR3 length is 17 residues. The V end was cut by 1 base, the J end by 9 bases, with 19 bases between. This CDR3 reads CASSLGQWSSMRSPLHF. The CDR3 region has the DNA TGTGCCAGCAGCTTAGGGCAATGGTCGTCAATGCGTTCACCCCTCCACTTT. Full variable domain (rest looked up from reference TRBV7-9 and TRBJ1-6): DTGVSQNPRHKITKRGQNVTFRCDPISEHNRLYWYRQTLGQGPEFLTYFQNEAQLEKSRLLSDRFSAERPKGSFSTLEIQRTEQGDSAMYLCASSLGQWSSMRSPLHFGNGTRLTVT.

CDR3 sequence (DNA): TGTGCCAGCAGTGGGACAGGATCCTCACCCCTCCACTTT. This translates into CASSGTGSSPLHF. The gene calls are TRBV2 and TRBJ1-6, with 7 bases identical to TRBD1. V trimming: 4 bases; J trimming: 10 bases; junction bases outside the gene matches: 4. CDR1 is SNHLY, CDR2 FYNNEI, per germline. The CDR3 runs to 13 residues.

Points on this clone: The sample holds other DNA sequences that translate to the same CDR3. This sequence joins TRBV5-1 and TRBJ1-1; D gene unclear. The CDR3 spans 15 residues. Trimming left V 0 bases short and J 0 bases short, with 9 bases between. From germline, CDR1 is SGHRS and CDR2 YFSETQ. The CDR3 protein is CASSLAGSLNTEAFF. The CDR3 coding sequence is TGCGCCAGCAGCTTGGCGGGCAGTCTGAACACTGAAGCTTTCTTT.

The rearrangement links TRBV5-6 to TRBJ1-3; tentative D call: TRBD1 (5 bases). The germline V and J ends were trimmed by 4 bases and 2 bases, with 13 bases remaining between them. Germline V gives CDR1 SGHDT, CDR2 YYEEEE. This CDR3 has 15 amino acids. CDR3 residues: CASSPGPSPGNTIYF. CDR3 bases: TGTGCCAGCAGCCCGGGGCCGTCACCTGGAAACACCATATATTTT.

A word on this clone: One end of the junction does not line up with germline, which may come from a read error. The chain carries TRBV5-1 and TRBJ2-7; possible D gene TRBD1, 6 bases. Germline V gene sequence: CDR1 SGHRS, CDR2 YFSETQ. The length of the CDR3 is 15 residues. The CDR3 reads CASSSDGTVGTLPSF. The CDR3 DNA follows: TGCGCCAGCAGCTCGGACGGGACGGTAGGGACACTCCCGAGCTTC. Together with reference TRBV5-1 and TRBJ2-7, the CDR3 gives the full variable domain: KAGVTQTPRYLIKTRGQQVTLSCSPISGHRSVSWYQQTPGQGLQFLFEYFSETQRNKGNFPGRFSGRQFSNSRSEMNVSTLELGDSALYLCASSSDGTVGTLPSFGPGTRLTVT.

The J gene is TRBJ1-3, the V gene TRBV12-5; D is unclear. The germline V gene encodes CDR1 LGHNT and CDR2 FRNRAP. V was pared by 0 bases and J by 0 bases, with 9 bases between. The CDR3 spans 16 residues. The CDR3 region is CASGLVRGPSGNTIYF. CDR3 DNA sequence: TGTGCTAGTGGTTTGGTACGTGGGCCCTCTGGAAACACCATATATTTT. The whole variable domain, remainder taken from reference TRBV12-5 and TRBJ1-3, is DARVTQTPRHKVTEMGQEVTMRCQPILGHNTVFWYRQTMMQGLELLAYFRNRAPLDDSGMPKDRFSAEMPDATLATLKIQPSEPRDSAVYFCASGLVRGPSGNTIYFGEGSWLTVV.

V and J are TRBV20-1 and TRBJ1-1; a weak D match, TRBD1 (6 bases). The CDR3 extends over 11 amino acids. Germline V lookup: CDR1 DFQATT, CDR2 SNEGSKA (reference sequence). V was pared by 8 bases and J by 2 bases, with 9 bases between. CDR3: CSRTVNTEAFF. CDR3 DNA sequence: TGCAGTCGGACAGTTAACACTGAAGCTTTCTTT.

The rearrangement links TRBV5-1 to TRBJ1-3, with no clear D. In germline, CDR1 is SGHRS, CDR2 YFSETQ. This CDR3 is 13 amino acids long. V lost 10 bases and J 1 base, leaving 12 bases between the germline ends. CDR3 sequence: CARTGLSGNTIYF. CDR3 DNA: TGCGCCCGCACGGGCCTATCTGGAAACACCATATATTTT.

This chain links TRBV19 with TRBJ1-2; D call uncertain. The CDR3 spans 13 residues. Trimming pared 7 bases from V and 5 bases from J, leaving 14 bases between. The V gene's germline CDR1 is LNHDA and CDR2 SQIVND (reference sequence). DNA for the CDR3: TGTGCCAGTACCCGCCGGCTAGGGTATGGCTACACCTTC. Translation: CASTRRLGYGYTF.

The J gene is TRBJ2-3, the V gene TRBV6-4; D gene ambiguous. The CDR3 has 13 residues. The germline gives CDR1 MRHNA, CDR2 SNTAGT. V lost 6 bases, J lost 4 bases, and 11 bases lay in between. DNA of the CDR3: TGTGCCAGCAGCGCAAGTTGGGCAGATACGCAGTATTTT. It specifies CASSASWADTQYF.

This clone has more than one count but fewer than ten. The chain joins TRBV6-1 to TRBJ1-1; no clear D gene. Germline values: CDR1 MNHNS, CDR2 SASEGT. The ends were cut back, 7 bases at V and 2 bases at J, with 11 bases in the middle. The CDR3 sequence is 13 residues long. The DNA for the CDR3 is TGTGCCAGCACCATTCCACCTAACACTGAAGCTTTCTTT. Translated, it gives CASTIPPNTEAFF.

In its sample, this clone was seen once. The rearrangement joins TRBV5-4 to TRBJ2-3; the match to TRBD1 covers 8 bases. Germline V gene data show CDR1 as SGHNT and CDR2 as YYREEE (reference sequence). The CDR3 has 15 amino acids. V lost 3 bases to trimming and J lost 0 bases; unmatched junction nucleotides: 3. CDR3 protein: CASSSGDRSTDTQYF. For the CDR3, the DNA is TGTGCCAGCAGCTCCGGGGACAGGAGCACAGATACGCAGTATTTT.

CDR3 nucleotides: TGTGCCAGCAGCTCCCTCCCAACAGTGAACACTGAAGCTTTCTTT. It yields the protein CASSSLPTVNTEAFF. The genes are TRBV7-2 and TRBJ1-1; D is ambiguous. The CDR3 is made up of 15 amino acids. The V end lost 4 bases, the J end lost 0 bases, and 12 bases lay between the germline ends. Germline V lookup: CDR1 SGHTA, CDR2 FQGNSA.

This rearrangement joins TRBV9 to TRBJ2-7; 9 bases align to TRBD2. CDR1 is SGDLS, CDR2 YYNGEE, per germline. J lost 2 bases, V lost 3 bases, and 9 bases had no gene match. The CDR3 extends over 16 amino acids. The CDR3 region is CASSANSLAGPYEQYF. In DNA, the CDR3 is TGTGCCAGCAGCGCCAACTCCCTAGCGGGACCCTACGAGCAGTACTTC.

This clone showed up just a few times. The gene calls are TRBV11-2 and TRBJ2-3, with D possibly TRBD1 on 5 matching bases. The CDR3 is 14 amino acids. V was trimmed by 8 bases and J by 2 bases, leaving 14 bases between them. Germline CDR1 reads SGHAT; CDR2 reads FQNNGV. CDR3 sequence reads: CASSRAESTDTQYF. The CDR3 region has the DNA TGTGCCAGCTCCAGGGCAGAATCCACAGATACGCAGTATTTT. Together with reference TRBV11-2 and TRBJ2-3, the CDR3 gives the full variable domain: EAGVAQSPRYKIIEKRQSVAFWCNPISGHATLYWYQQILGQGPKLLIQFQNNGVVDDSQLPKDRFSAERLKGVDSTLKIQPAKLEDSAVYLCASSRAESTDTQYFGPGTRLTVL.

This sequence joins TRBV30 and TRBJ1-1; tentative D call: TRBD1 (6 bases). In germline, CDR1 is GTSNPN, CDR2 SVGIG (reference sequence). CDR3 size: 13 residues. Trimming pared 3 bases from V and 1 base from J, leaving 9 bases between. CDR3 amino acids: CAWRTGRNTEAFF. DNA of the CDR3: TGTGCCTGGAGAACAGGGAGGAACACTGAAGCTTTCTTT.

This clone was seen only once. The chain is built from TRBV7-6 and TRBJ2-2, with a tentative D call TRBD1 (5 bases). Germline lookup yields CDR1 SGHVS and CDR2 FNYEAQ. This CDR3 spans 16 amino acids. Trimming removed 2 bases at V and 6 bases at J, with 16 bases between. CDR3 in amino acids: CASSLRSDSTAGELFF. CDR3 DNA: TGTGCCAGCAGCTTAAGGAGCGACAGTACCGCCGGGGAGCTGTTTTTT.

CDR3 amino acids: CASSLERGSDYGYTF. The CDR3 coding sequence is TGTGCCAGCAGCTTGGAAAGAGGGAGTGACTATGGCTACACCTTC. The chain recombines TRBV7-9 with TRBJ1-2, with D unclear. The V gene's germline CDR1 is SEHNR and CDR2 FQNEAQ (reference sequence). The CDR3 runs to 15 residues. Trimming pared 3 bases from V and 3 bases from J, leaving 14 bases between.

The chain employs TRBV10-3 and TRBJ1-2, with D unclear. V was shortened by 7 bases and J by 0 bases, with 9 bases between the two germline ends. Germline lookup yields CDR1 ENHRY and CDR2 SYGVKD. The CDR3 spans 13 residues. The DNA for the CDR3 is TGTGCCATCAATAGCCCAGCTAACTATGGCTACACCTTC. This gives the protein CAINSPANYGYTF.

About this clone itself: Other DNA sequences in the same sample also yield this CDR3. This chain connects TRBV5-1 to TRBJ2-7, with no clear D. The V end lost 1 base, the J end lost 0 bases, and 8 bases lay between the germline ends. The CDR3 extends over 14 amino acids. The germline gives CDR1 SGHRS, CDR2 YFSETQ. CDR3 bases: TGCGCCAGCAGCTTGTCTTGGGGCTCCTACGAGCAGTACTTC. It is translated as CASSLSWGSYEQYF.

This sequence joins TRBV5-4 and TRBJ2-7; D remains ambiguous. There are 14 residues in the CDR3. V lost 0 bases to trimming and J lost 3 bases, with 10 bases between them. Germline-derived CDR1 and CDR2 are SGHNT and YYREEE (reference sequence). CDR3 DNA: TGTGCCAGCAGCTTGGACAGTGGGAACTACGAGCAGTACTTC. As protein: CASSLDSGNYEQYF.

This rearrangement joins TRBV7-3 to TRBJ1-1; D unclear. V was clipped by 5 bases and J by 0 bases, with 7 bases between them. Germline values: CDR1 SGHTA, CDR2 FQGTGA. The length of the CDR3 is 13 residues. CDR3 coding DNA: TGTGCCAGCAGCCCCACAGTGAACACTGAAGCTTTCTTT. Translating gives CASSPTVNTEAFF.

CDR3 sequence: CASSGNPGLQTNEQFF. In DNA, the CDR3 is TGTGCCAGCAGCGGCAACCCGGGACTTCAAACCAATGAGCAGTTCTTC. J is TRBJ2-1 and V is TRBV6-4; possibly TRBD2 for D (6 bases). This CDR3 has 16 amino acids. Deletions cut 6 bases from V and 6 bases from J, with 21 bases between. CDR1 and CDR2 (germline): MRHNA, SNTAGT.